Listed below are T cell receptor beta chains from one sample, sequenced in a study of CD8 T cells in Susac syndrome. TCRdb reanalysed the immunoSEQ multiplex PCR reads using MiXCR and keeps one entry per CDR3 protein. Of a few hundred thousand distinct CDR3 sequences listed, 80% to 95% are singletons. Sequenced sample: CD8+ T cells from PBMCs. Receptors were obtained from a human donor with multiple sclerosis. Both conserved end residues are part of each CDR3.

J | V | CDR3
TRBJ1-1 | TRBV12-3/TRBV12-4 | CASSARDTTYTEAFF
TRBJ2-5 | TRBV27 | CASSFTGPQETQYF
TRBJ1-4 | TRBV15 | CATSRVDSANEKLFF
TRBJ2-5 | TRBV15 | CATSQGGPGTQYF
TRBJ2-1 | TRBV30 | CAWIRTDNEQFF
TRBJ2-1 | TRBV9 | CASRSTGTRGGPEQFF
TRBJ1-1 | TRBV5-1 | CASSLGDRAMNTEAFF
TRBJ2-7 | TRBV6-2/TRBV6-3 | CASSYFVGAGAYEQYF
TRBJ2-1 | TRBV24-1 | CAPRDRAGDNNEQFF
TRBJ1-5 | TRBV19 | CASSISDRVINQPQHF
TRBJ2-1 | TRBV20-1 | CSARALLAPPSYNEQFF
TRBJ2-5 | TRBV7-9 | CASSSYRDRETQYF
TRBJ1-1 | TRBV30 | CAWNWGGRITEAFF
TRBJ2-3 | TRBV6-6 | CASSRAGSDTQYF
TRBJ2-1 | TRBV14 | CASSADRVGNEQFF